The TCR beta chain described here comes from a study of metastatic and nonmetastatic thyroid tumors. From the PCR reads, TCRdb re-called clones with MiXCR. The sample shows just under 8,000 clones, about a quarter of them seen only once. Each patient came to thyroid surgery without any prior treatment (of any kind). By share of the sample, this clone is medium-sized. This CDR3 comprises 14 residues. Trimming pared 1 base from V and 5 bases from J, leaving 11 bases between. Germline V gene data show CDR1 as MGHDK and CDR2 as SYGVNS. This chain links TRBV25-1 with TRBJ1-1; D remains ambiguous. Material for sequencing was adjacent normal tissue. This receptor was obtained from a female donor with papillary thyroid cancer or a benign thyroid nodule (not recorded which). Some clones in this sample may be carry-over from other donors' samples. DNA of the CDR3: TGTGCCAGCAGTGAATCTGTGGGCCGGACTGAAGCTTTCTTT. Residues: CASSESVGRTEAFF.